This note documents a single T cell receptor (beta chain) sequence. As yet, its antigen is unknown. The data are from a study of molecular identifiers for immune sequencing clone quantification. Study in general: Replicates partitioned RNA from around 18,000 or 91,000 naive CD8 cells into five parts, sequencing four. Study conclusions and caveats: Whereas naive cells kept under 1% of molecules in clones above 20 RNA copies, such clones held over 98% in effectors.

This CDR3 is built from 15 residues. Per germline, CDR1 ENHRY and CDR2 SYGVKD. J was trimmed by 0 bases and V by 6 bases; bases with no gene match: 8. Listed TCR primers, together with previously described methods, were used for the bulk TCR libraries. From the PCR reads, TCRdb called clonotypes with MiXCR, one entry per CDR3 protein. The profile shows 90,000 to 120,000 distinct CDR3 sequences, 36% of them singletons. Naive CD8 T cell sorting was performed on the CD8+CD4-CCR7+CD45RA+ phenotype. Sequencing used naive CD8+ T cells from blood, with Jurkat cell RNA spiked in. Subset defined: FACS-sorted CD8+CD4-CCR7+CD45RA+ naive T cells. The gene calls are TRBV10-3 and TRBJ2-7; the match to TRBD1 covers 7 bases. The TCR sequence derives from a human donor in good health. Some libraries in this study had Jurkat cell RNA spiked in. DNA for the CDR3: TGTGCCATCAGACTGACAGGGAAAAGCTCCTACGAGCAGTACTTC. Encoded protein: CAIRLTGKSSYEQYF.